Sequencing of this TCR beta chain was carried out in a study of cytomegalovirus exposure and HLA in healthy donors. The CDR3 consists of 17 residues. Germline CDR1 is SGHNT and CDR2 is YYREEE (reference sequence). V was clipped by 0 bases and J by 4 bases, with 19 bases between them. The PCR used 60 Vbeta and 13 Jbeta primers. Clones were read by immunoSEQ multiplex PCR, and TCRdb kept only the in-frame ones, dropping some. The table lists about 120,000 clones, over 75% of them singletons, with 1.5% in the top ten. This clone was detected only a few times. The sequence was obtained from a woman younger than 35 in good health and CMV-seronegative. Input material: PBMCs. This chain connects TRBV5-4 to TRBJ1-1; possible D gene TRBD1, 6 bases. The CDR3 nucleotides read TGTGCCAGCAGCTTGGATGTAGGCCCTCAGGGGTTCACTGAAGCTTTCTTT. This sequence encodes CASSLDVGPQGFTEAFF. The full variable domain, in which reference TRBV5-4 and TRBJ1-1 provide the parts outside the CDR3, is ETGVTQSPTHLIKTRGQQVTLRCSSQSGHNTVSWYQQALGQGPQFIFQYYREEENGRGNFPPRFSGLQFPNYSSELNVNALELDDSALYLCASSLDVGPQGFTEAFFGQGTRLTVV.